What follows are 19 T cell receptor beta chains derived from one specimen sequenced in a study of human T cells and chemical hapten exposure. Time point here: pre-sensitization, week 0. Sample treatment: therapeutic diphenylcyclopropenone sensitization with weekly scalp DPC. TCRdb re-derived calls from the RACE reads in MiXCR, one entry per CDR3 protein. Here the sample spans under 100,000 distinct CDR3 sequences, around 7.9% being singletons. Specimen: whole blood, collected in connection with sensitization to the hapten diphenylcyclopropenone (DPC). The receptors were sampled from a man aged 40-55 years with alopecia areata. Some clones in this sample may be carry-over from other donors' samples.

This chain joins TRBV5-6 and TRBJ2-7; 15 nucleotides agree with TRBD2. J lost 7 bases, V lost 3 bases, and 5 bases had no gene match. The CDR3 has 15 amino acids. The germline V gene has CDR1 SGHDT and CDR2 YYEEEE. The CDR3 reads CASSWGTSGRREQYV. CDR3 bases: TGTGCCAGCAGCTGGGGGACTAGCGGGAGGAGGGAGCAGTACGTC.

A single count supports this clonotype. This may come from a read error, since a much larger clone is one base off. The chain combines TRBV7-8 with TRBJ2-7; TRBD1 matches at 9 bases. CDR1 is SGHVS, CDR2 FQNEAQ, per germline. The junction had 8 bases not matched to a gene; V was cut back by 6 bases and J by 2 bases. CDR3 length: 15 amino acids. The CDR3 here is CASRSRDRDTYEQYF. The CDR3 coding sequence is TGTGCCAGCAGATCCCGGGACAGGGATACCTACGAGCAGTACTTC.

This clonotype turned up a few times. The V call is TRBV16, the J call TRBJ2-5; 9 nucleotides line up with TRBD2. Germline assignment: CDR1 KGHSY and CDR2 FQNENV. J was trimmed by 1 base and V by 0 bases; bases with no gene match: 0. The CDR3 contains 15 residues. CDR3 loop: CASSQSTSGQETQYF. CDR3 DNA sequence: TGTGCCAGCAGCCAATCGACTAGCGGCCAAGAGACCCAGTACTTC.

There are many counts of this clonotype. V gene TRBV5-1 combines with J gene TRBJ2-5, with unresolved D. The CDR3 runs to 14 residues. Trimming stripped 0 bases from V and 3 bases from J, with 9 bases between. The germline V gene encodes CDR1 SGHRS and CDR2 YFSETQ. This CDR3 reads CASSLGTAKETQYF. Written as DNA, the CDR3 is TGCGCCAGCAGCTTGGGGACCGCAAAAGAGACCCAGTACTTC.

This clonotype turned up a few times. The rearrangement uses TRBV6-2 or TRBV6-3 and TRBJ1-5; 10 bases line up with TRBD1. From germline, CDR1 is MNHEY and CDR2 SVGEGT. The CDR3 has 14 amino acids. V was clipped by 6 bases and J by 5 bases; unmatched bases: 4. CDR3 sequence (DNA): TGTGCCAGCAGAGCGACAGGGGGCCATCAGCCCCAGCATTTT. Its translation: CASRATGGHQPQHF.

This clonotype was recorded many times. The chain carries TRBV7-8 and TRBJ2-1; D is ambiguous. The CDR3 is 16 amino acids. The V gene lost 0 bases and the J gene lost 6 bases, with 15 bases spanning the gap. Per the germline V gene, CDR1 is SGHVS and CDR2 is FQNEAQ. The CDR3 is CASSLALNSLGNEQFF. DNA for the CDR3: TGTGCCAGCAGCTTAGCGCTCAATAGCTTGGGCAATGAGCAGTTCTTC.

This clonotype was detected many times. The V gene is TRBV12-3 or TRBV12-4, the J gene TRBJ2-3; 7 bases are a match to TRBD1. The CDR3 is 14 amino acids. V shed 6 bases and J 1 base; nucleotides not matched to a gene: 4. CDR3 sequence (DNA): TGTGCCAGCAGCTTCCAGGGGGGCACAGATACGCAGTATTTT. As protein: CASSFQGGTDTQYF.

In its sample, this clonotype was seen many times. This rearrangement joins TRBV6-5 to TRBJ2-1; D is uncertain. V lost 3 bases and J 3 bases, leaving 9 bases between the germline ends. The CDR3 contains 14 residues. Germline V CDR1 and CDR2: MNHEY, SVGAGI. DNA for the CDR3: TGTGCCAGCAGTTATGGAGAGCGCTACAATGAGCAGTTCTTC. Residues: CASSYGERYNEQFF.

The chain employs TRBV10-3 and TRBJ1-1; possible D gene TRBD1, 6 bases. Germline V gene sequence: CDR1 ENHRY, CDR2 SYGVKD. This CDR3 is built from 12 residues. V shed 10 bases and J shed 0 bases, with 9 bases lying between them. The CDR3 DNA reads TGTGCCACCGGACAGTTGAACACTGAAGCTTTCTTT. Amino acid sequence: CATGQLNTEAFF.

This clonotype was counted many times. The gene calls are TRBV6-5 and TRBJ1-6; no definite D call. Germline CDR1 MNHEY, CDR2 SVGAGI. The CDR3 covers 13 residues. V was pared by 7 bases and J by 6 bases, with 10 bases between. The CDR3: CASTVGINSPLHF. In DNA form, the CDR3 reads TGTGCCAGCACCGTGGGGATTAATTCACCCCTCCACTTT.

This clonotype was recorded at least ten times. J is TRBJ2-7 and V is TRBV6-2 or TRBV6-3; weak D call: TRBD2 (6 bases). CDR1 and CDR2 (germline): MNHEY, SVGEGT. V lost 10 bases to trimming and J lost 5 bases, with 24 bases between them. CDR3 length equals 15 residues. CDR3 nucleotides: TGTGCCACCGGGGTGACGGGAGCCGCAAATCACGAGCAGTACGTC. It specifies CATGVTGAANHEQYV.

A few counts support this clonotype. The chain combines TRBV10-3 with TRBJ2-3; 8 positions agree with TRBD1. CDR3 length: 14 amino acids. The junction had 8 bases not matched to a gene; V was cut back by 10 bases and J by 2 bases. Germline lookup yields CDR1 ENHRY and CDR2 SYGVKD. CDR3 sequence reads: CATSDRAYTDTQYF. CDR3 coding DNA: TGTGCCACATCGGACAGGGCTTACACAGATACGCAGTATTTT.

Only a few counts were recorded for this clonotype. The CDR3 sequence is CASSAVSAFQETQYF. The CDR3, as DNA: TGTGCCAGCAGCGCCGTATCGGCCTTCCAAGAGACCCAGTACTTC. The chain carries TRBV7-6 and TRBJ2-5; D unresolved. With 5 bases removed from V and 1 base from J, the gap between germline ends came to 14 bases. The CDR3 has 15 amino acids. From germline, CDR1 is SGHVS and CDR2 FNYEAQ.

The chain has TRBV18 and TRBJ2-1; a possible D gene is TRBD2 (6 bases). Germline CDR1 is KGHSH and CDR2 is LQKENI. CDR3 length equals 16 residues. The V end was cut by 0 bases, the J end by 7 bases, with 16 bases between. The CDR3 protein is CASSPPGLALRNEQFF. In DNA, the CDR3 is TGTGCCAGCTCACCACCAGGCCTAGCGTTAAGGAATGAGCAGTTCTTC.

The gene calls are TRBV19 and TRBJ1-5, with 9 positions matching TRBD1. Germline trimming cut 10 bases from V and 4 bases from J; bases unmatched to any gene: 8. Germline V lookup: CDR1 LNHDA, CDR2 SQIVND (reference sequence). There are 14 residues in the CDR3. Here the CDR3 reads CATAGDRDNQPQHF. DNA of the CDR3: TGTGCCACCGCGGGGGACAGGGATAATCAGCCCCAGCATTTT.

A few counts support this clonotype. This chain uses TRBV9 with TRBJ1-1; D is ambiguous. CDR3 length equals 14 residues. The V and J ends lost 0 bases and 7 bases respectively, with 13 bases between them. Germline V CDR1 and CDR2: SGDLS, YYNGEE. The CDR3 sequence is CASSVASQGSEAFF. CDR3 in DNA: TGTGCCAGCAGCGTAGCGTCGCAAGGCAGTGAAGCTTTCTTT.

The chain has TRBV28 and TRBJ2-5; the match to TRBD2 covers 7 bases. V dropped 6 bases and J dropped 4; count of bases not matched to a gene: 5. CDR1 is MDHEN and CDR2 is SYDVKM in the germline V gene. This CDR3 spans 13 amino acids. The CDR3: CASSLGRVETQYF. The CDR3 bases are TGTGCCAGCAGCCTAGGGAGGGTAGAGACCCAGTACTTC.

The chain is built from TRBV7-8 and TRBJ2-3, with 9 bases fitting TRBD2. V dropped 2 bases and J dropped 4; count of bases not matched to a gene: 10. Germline CDR1 and CDR2: SGHVS and FQNEAQ. This CDR3 comprises 17 residues. CDR3 region: CASSLYGSGSLADTQYF. The DNA for the CDR3 is TGTGCCAGCAGCTTATACGGTAGCGGGAGTTTAGCAGATACGCAGTATTTT.

This clonotype was counted at least ten times. The chain carries TRBV9 and TRBJ1-5; no reliable D call. Germline CDR1 reads SGDLS; CDR2 reads YYNGEE. CDR3 length: 15 amino acids. V was shortened by 0 bases and J by 7 bases, with 14 bases between the two germline ends. In nucleotides, the CDR3 is TGTGCCAGCAGCGTAGGTGACACTCTTGTGCAGCCCCAGCATTTT. Its protein product is CASSVGDTLVQPQHF.